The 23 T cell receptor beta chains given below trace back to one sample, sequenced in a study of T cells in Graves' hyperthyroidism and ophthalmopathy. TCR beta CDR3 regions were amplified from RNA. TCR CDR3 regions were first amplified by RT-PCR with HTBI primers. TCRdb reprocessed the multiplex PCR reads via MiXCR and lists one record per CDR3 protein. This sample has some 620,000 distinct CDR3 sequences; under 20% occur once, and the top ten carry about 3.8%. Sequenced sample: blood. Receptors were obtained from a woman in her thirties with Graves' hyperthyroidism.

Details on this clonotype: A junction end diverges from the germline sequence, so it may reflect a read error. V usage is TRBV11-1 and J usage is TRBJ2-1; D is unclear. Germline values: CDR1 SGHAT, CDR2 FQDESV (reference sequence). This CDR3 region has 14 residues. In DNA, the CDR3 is TGTGCCTGCAGCTTATTAACAGTTAGCAATGAGCAGTTCTTC. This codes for CACSLLTVSNEQFF.

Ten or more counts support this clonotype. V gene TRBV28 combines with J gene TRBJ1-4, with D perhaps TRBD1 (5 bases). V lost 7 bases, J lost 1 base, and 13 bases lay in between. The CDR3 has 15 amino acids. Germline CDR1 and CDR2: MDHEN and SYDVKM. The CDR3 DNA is TGTGCCAGCATCGACAGAGGTGTAACTAATGAAAAACTGTTTTTT. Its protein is CASIDRGVTNEKLFF.

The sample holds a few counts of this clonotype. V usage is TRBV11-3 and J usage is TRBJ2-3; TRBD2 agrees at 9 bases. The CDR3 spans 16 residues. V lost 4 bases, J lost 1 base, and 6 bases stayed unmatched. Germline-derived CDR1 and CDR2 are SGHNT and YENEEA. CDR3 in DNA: TGTGCCAGCAGCTGGTTTAGCGGGAGTGGCACAGATACGCAGTATTTT. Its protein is CASSWFSGSGTDTQYF. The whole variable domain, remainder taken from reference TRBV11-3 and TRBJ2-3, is EAGVVQSPRYKIIEKKQPVAFWCNPISGHNTLYWYLQNLGQGPELLIRYENEEAVDDSQLPKDRFSAERLKGVDSTLKIQPAELGDSAVYLCASSWFSGSGTDTQYFGPGTRLTVL.

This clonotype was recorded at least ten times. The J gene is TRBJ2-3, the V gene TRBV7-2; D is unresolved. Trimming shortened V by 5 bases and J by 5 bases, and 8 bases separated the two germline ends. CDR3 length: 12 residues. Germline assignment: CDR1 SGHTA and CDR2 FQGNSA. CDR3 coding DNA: TGTGCCAGCAGCCCTAACTTAGATACGCAGTATTTT. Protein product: CASSPNLDTQYF. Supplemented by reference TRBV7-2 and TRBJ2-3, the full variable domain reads GAGVSQSPSNKVTEKGKDVELRCDPISGHTALYWYRQSLGQGLEFLIYFQGNSAPDKSGLPSDRFSAERTGGSVSTLTIQRTQQEDSAVYLCASSPNLDTQYFGPGTRLTVL.

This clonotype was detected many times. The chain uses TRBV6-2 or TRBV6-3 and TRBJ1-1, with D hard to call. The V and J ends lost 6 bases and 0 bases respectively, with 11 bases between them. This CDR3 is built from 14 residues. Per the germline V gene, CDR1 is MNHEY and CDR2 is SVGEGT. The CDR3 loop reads CASRRGYMNTEAFF. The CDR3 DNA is TGTGCCAGCAGGAGAGGGTATATGAACACTGAAGCTTTCTTT.

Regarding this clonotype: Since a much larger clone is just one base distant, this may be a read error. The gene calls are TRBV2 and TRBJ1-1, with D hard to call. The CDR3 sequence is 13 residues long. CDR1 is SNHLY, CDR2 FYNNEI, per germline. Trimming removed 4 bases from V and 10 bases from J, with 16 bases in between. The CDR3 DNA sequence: TGTGCCAGCAGTGTCGAGGCAGTGGCTATAGCTTTCTTT. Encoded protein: CASSVEAVAIAFF. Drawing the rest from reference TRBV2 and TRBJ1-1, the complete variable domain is EPEVTQTPSHQVTQMGQEVILRCVPISNHLYFYWYRQILGQKVEFLVSFYNNEISEKSEIFDDQFSVERPDGSNFTLKIRSTKLEDSAMYFCASSVEAVAIAFFGQGTRLTVV.

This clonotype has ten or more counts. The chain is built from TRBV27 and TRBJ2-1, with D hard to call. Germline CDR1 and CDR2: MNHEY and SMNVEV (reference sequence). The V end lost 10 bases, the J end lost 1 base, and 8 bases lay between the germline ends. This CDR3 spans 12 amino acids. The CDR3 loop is CAISESYNEQFF. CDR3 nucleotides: TGTGCCATTTCGGAGTCCTACAATGAGCAGTTCTTC.

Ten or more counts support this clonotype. The CDR3 DNA sequence: TGTGCCAGCAGCCCTCCCGCCGCGTCTAGCGGGAGTCGTAAGGAGCAGTACTTC. This encodes CASSPPAASSGSRKEQYF. This chain joins TRBV7-2 and TRBJ2-7, with 10 bases identical to TRBD2. J gave up 7 bases and V 5 bases, and 20 bases lay outside the gene matches. The CDR3 has 18 residues. Germline V gene lookup returns CDR1 SGHTA and CDR2 FQGNSA.

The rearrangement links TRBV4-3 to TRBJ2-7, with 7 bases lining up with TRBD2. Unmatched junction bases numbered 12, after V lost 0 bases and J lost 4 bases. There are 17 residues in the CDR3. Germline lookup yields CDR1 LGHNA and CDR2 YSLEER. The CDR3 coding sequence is TGCGCCAGCAGCCAAGAGAGTCGGGGGGAGGGATCATACGAGCAGTACTTC. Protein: CASSQESRGEGSYEQYF.

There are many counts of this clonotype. Here the CDR3 reads CASRGLVGLYNEQFF. As DNA, the CDR3 is TGTGCCAGCAGAGGACTAGTCGGGCTCTACAATGAGCAGTTCTTC. V is TRBV6-1 and J is TRBJ2-1; TRBD2 matches 7 bases. The CDR3 runs to 15 residues. Germline V gives CDR1 MNHNS, CDR2 SASEGT. With 6 bases clipped from V and 3 bases from J, the junction kept 8 bases outside the gene matches.

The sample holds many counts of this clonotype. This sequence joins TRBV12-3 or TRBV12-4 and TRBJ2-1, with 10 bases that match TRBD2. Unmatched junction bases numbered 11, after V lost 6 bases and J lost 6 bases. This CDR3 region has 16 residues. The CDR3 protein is CASRTAPGLALNEQFF. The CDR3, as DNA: TGTGCCAGCAGGACCGCACCGGGACTAGCGCTCAATGAGCAGTTCTTC.

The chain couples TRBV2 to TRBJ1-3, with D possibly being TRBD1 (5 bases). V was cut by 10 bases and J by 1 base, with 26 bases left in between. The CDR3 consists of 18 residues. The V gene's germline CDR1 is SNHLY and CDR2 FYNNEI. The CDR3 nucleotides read TGTGCCATCCTGCCGGGACCTCAAAGGGGATTATCTGGAAACACCATATATTTT. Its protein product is CAILPGPQRGLSGNTIYF.

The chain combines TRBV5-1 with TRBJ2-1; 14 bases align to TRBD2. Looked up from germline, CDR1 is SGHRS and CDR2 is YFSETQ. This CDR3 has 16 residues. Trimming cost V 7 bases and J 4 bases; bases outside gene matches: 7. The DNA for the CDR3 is TGCGCCAGCCGACTAGCGGGAGGGTTCGGGTACAATGAGCAGTTCTTC. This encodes CASRLAGGFGYNEQFF.

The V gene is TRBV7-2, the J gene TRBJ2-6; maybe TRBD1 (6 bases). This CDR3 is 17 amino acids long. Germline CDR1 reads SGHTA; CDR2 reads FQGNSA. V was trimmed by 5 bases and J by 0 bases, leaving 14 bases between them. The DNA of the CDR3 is TGTGCCAGCAGCCCCCGGGACACCCGCTCTGGGGCCAACGTCCTGACTTTC. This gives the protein CASSPRDTRSGANVLTF.

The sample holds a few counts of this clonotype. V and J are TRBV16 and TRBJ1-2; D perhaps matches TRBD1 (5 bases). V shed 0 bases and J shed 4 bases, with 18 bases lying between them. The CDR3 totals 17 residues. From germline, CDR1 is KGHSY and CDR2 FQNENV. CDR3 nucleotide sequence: TGTGCCAGCAGCCAATCGTTTAACCCAGGGTTGGGCTATGGCTACACCTTC. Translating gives CASSQSFNPGLGYGYTF.

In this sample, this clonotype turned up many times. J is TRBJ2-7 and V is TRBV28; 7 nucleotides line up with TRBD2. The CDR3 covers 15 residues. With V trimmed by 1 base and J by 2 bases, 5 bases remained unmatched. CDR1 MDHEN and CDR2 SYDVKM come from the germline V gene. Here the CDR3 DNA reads TGTGCCAGCAGTTTATACCGCCGGGGGGCCTACGAGCAGTACTTC. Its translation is CASSLYRRGAYEQYF. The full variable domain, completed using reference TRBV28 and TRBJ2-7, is DVKVTQSSRYLVKRTGEKVFLECVQDMDHENMFWYRQDPGLGLRLIYFSYDVKMKEKGDIPEGYSVSREKKERFSLILESASTNQTSMYLCASSLYRRGAYEQYFGPGTRLTVT.

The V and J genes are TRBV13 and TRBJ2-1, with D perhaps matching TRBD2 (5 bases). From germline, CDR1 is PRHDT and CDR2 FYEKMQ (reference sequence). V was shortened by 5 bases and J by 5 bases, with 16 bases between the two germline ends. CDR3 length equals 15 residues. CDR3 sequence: CASSRFGVSDNEQFF. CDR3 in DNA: TGTGCCAGCAGCCGGTTCGGGGTTTCGGACAATGAGCAGTTCTTC. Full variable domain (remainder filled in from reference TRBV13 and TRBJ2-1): AAGVIQSPRHLIKEKRETATLKCYPIPRHDTVYWYQQGPGQDPQFLISFYEKMQSDKGSIPDRFSAQQFSDYHSELNMSSLELGDSALYFCASSRFGVSDNEQFFGPGTRLTVL.

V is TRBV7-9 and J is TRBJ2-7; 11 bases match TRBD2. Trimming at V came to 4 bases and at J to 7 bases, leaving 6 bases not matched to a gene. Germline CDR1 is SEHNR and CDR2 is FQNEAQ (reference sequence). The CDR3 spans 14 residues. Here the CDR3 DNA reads TGTGCCAGCAGCTCCCTAGCGGGAGGTTGGGAGCAGTACTTC. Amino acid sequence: CASSSLAGGWEQYF.

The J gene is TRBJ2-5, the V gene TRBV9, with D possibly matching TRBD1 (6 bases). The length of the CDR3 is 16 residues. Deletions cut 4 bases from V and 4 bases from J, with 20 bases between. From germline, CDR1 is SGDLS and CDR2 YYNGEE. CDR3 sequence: CASSPSRDKGRETQYF. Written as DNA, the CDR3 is TGTGCCAGCAGCCCATCCCGGGACAAGGGGAGAGAGACCCAGTACTTC. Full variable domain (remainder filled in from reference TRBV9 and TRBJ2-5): DSGVTQTPKHLITATGQRVTLRCSPRSGDLSVYWYQQSLDQGLQFLIQYYNGEERAKGNILERFSAQQFPDLHSELNLSSLELGDSALYFCASSPSRDKGRETQYFGPGTRLLVL.

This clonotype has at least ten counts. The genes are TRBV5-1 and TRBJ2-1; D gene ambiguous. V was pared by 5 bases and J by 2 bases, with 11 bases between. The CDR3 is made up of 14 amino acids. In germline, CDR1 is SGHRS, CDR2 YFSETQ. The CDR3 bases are TGCGCCAGCAGTGGGCCAGCCACCTACAATGAGCAGTTCTTC. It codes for CASSGPATYNEQFF. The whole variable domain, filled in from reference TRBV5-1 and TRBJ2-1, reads KAGVTQTPRYLIKTRGQQVTLSCSPISGHRSVSWYQQTPGQGLQFLFEYFSETQRNKGNFPGRFSGRQFSNSRSEMNVSTLELGDSALYLCASSGPATYNEQFFGPGTRLTVL.

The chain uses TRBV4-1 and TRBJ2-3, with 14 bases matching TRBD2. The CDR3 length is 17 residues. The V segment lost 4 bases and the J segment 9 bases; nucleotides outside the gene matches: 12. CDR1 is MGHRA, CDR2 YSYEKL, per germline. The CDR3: CASSRPAGLAGGRTQYF. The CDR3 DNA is TGCGCCAGCAGCCGGCCCGCTGGACTAGCGGGAGGACGCACGCAGTATTTT.

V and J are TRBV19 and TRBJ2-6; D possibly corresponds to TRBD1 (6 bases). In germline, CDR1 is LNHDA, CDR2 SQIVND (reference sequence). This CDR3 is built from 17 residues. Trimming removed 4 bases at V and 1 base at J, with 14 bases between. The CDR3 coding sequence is TGTGCCAGTAGTAGGACAGTTTTATCTTCTGGGGCCAACGTCCTGACTTTC. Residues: CASSRTVLSSGANVLTF.

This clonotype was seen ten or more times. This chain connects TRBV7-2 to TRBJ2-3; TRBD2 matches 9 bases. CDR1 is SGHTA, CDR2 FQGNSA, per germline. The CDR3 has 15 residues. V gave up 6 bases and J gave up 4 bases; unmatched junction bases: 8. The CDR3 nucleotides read TGTGCCAGCAGACGCAGGACTAGCGACCCAGATACGCAGTATTTT. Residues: CASRRRTSDPDTQYF.